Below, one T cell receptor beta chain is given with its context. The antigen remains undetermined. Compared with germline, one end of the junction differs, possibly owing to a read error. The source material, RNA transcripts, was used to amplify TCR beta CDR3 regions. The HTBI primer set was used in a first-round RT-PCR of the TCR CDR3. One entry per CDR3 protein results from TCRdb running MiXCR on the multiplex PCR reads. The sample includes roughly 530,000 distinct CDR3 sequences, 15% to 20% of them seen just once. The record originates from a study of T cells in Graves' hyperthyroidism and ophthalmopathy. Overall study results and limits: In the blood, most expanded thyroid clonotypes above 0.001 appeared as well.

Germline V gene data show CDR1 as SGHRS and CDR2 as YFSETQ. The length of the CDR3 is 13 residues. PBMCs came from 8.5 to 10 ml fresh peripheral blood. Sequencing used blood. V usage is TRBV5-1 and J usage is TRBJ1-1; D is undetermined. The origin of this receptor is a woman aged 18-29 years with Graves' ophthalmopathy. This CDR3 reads CASSLTWMTEAFF. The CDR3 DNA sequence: TGTGCCAGCAGCTTAACCTGGATGACTGAAGCTTTCTTT.